The clone carrying this TCR beta chain turned up a few times. These data belong to a study of blood T cell repertoires in COVID-19. For the study at large: Specimens from acute and convalescent COVID-19 originated in the United States, Italy and Spain. Sample material is recorded as cDNA or gDNA derived from T cells, B-cell-depleted T cells, or PBMCs.

The repertoire was sequenced with immunoSEQ multiplex PCR; TCRdb's copy has only in-frame clones and lacks some. Of about 160,000 clones in the sample, around 90% are singletons; the top ten hold 3.9%. The V gene end was trimmed by 5 bases and the J gene end by 8 bases; junction bases not matched to a gene: 10. Germline lookup yields CDR1 MDHEN and CDR2 SYDVKM. The CDR3 sequence is 14 residues long. Sample: peripheral blood. The clonotype comes from a woman aged 60-75 years who had recovered from COVID-19. J is TRBJ1-2 and V is TRBV28; 8 bases fit TRBD1. The CDR3 sequence: CASSPYSGGRGYTF. Written as DNA, the CDR3 is TGTGCCAGCAGTCCGTACTCAGGGGGCCGGGGCTACACCTTC.